A selection of T cell receptor beta chains follows, all from one sample in a study of shared clonotypes between healthy human individuals. Method: immunoSEQ multiplex PCR; TCRdb's copy keeps in-frame clones and lacks some. The sample includes fewer than 550,000 clones, over 75% of them seen just once. Material: PBMCs. These receptors were taken from a woman aged 40-49 years in good health. Some clones in this sample may be carry-over from other donors' samples. Each CDR3 is given with its conserved first and last residue. The D gene is left open where the match is weak. Not all rows give a size; the values are once, few, many and, for expanded clones, a class.

j_gene: TRBJ2-2
v_gene: TRBV9
d_gene: -
abundance: -
CDR3nt: TGTGCCAGCAGCGTAGACAGGGCCGGGGAGCTGTTTTTT
CDR3aa: CASSVDRAGELFF

j_gene: TRBJ2-1
v_gene: TRBV30
d_gene: -
abundance: -
CDR3nt: TGTGCCTGGAGCGACAATACCTACAATGAGCAGTTCTTC
CDR3aa: CAWSDNTYNEQFF

j_gene: TRBJ2-6
v_gene: TRBV5-4
d_gene: -
abundance: once
CDR3nt: TGTGCCAGCAGCTTGGACGGCTCTGGGGCCAACGTCCTGACTTTC
CDR3aa: CASSLDGSGANVLTF

j_gene: TRBJ1-2
v_gene: TRBV19
d_gene: -
abundance: -
CDR3nt: TGTGCCAGTGCCCGTCGGGGCCCCCAGGGCTACACCTTC
CDR3aa: CASARRGPQGYTF

j_gene: TRBJ1-1
v_gene: TRBV5-4
d_gene: -
abundance: once
CDR3nt: TGTGCCAGCAGCAAGCAGTCGAACACTGAAGCTTTCTTT
CDR3aa: CASSKQSNTEAFF

j_gene: TRBJ2-4
v_gene: TRBV7-9
d_gene: -
abundance: once
CDR3nt: TGTGCCAGCAGCTTAGACCTAGCGCCAAAAAACATTCAGTACTTC
CDR3aa: CASSLDLAPKNIQYF

j_gene: TRBJ1-5
v_gene: TRBV19
d_gene: TRBD1
abundance: -
CDR3nt: TGTGCCAGTAGCCGTTCGGGACAGGAGAATCAGCCCCAGCATTTT
CDR3aa: CASSRSGQENQPQHF

j_gene: TRBJ2-2
v_gene: TRBV19
d_gene: TRBD2
abundance: -
CDR3nt: TGTGCCAGTAGTGGGACTAGCGGGAGGGGTAACGGGGAGCTGTTTTTT
CDR3aa: CASSGTSGRGNGELFF

j_gene: TRBJ1-2
v_gene: TRBV5-1
d_gene: -
abundance: many
CDR3nt: TGCGCCAGCAGCTTGGCTAACTATGGCTACACCTTC
CDR3aa: CASSLANYGYTF

j_gene: TRBJ1-4
v_gene: TRBV30
d_gene: TRBD1
abundance: -
CDR3nt: TGTGCCTGGAGCCCCTACAGGGGTTGGTCTAATGAAAAACTGTTTTTT
CDR3aa: CAWSPYRGWSNEKLFF

j_gene: TRBJ1-5
v_gene: TRBV5-4
d_gene: -
abundance: -
CDR3nt: TGTGCCAGCAGCTTGGATTCTCAGCCCCAGCATTTT
CDR3aa: CASSLDSQPQHF

j_gene: TRBJ2-3
v_gene: TRBV7-9
d_gene: -
abundance: -
CDR3nt: TGTGCCAGCAGGGGTCCGACAGATACGCAGTATTTT
CDR3aa: CASRGPTDTQYF

j_gene: TRBJ2-2
v_gene: TRBV10-3
d_gene: -
abundance: -
CDR3nt: TGTGCCATCAGGGCGGGCACCAACACCGGGGAGCTGTTTTTT
CDR3aa: CAIRAGTNTGELFF

j_gene: TRBJ2-5
v_gene: TRBV7-6
d_gene: -
abundance: -
CDR3nt: TGTGCCAGCAGTGGGGTAGGGGAGACCCAGTACTTC
CDR3aa: CASSGVGETQYF

j_gene: TRBJ2-1
v_gene: TRBV25-1
d_gene: TRBD2
abundance: many
CDR3nt: TGTGCCAGCAGCCTAGCTGGGAGGGAGGGTGAGCAGTTCTTC
CDR3aa: CASSLAGREGEQFF

j_gene: TRBJ2-7
v_gene: TRBV4-3
d_gene: -
abundance: once
CDR3nt: TGCGCCAGCAGCCAAGACGGGACGGGGGCTCAATACGAGCAGTACTTC
CDR3aa: CASSQDGTGAQYEQYF

j_gene: TRBJ2-7
v_gene: TRBV6-6
d_gene: -
abundance: -
CDR3nt: TGTGCCAGCAGTTACAACAGGGACTGGAACTTC
CDR3aa: CASSYNRDWNF

j_gene: TRBJ1-1
v_gene: TRBV6-1
d_gene: -
abundance: -
CDR3nt: TGTGCCAGCAGTCAACCTTCAGCGGACACTGAAGCTTTCTTT
CDR3aa: CASSQPSADTEAFF

j_gene: TRBJ1-2
v_gene: TRBV19
d_gene: -
abundance: many
CDR3nt: TGTGCCAGTACCGCCCGAGGAGGGGATGGAGGCTACACCTTC
CDR3aa: CASTARGGDGGYTF

j_gene: TRBJ2-4
v_gene: TRBV7-6
d_gene: -
abundance: -
CDR3nt: TGTGCCAGCAGCCCGGTAGGGGCCGGCATTCAGTACTTC
CDR3aa: CASSPVGAGIQYF

j_gene: TRBJ2-1
v_gene: TRBV30
d_gene: -
abundance: -
CDR3nt: TGTGCCTCGGGAGCGAATCCTTCCGTGAGCTCCTACAATGAGCAGTTCTTC
CDR3aa: CASGANPSVSSYNEQFF

j_gene: TRBJ1-2
v_gene: TRBV28
d_gene: TRBD1
abundance: -
CDR3nt: TGTGCCAGCAGTTCCACCGGGACAGCAGCCTATGGCTACACCTTC
CDR3aa: CASSSTGTAAYGYTF

j_gene: TRBJ2-7
v_gene: TRBV7-2
d_gene: -
abundance: -
CDR3nt: TGTGCCAGCAGCTTCGGACAGTCTATCTCCTACGAGCAGTACTTC
CDR3aa: CASSFGQSISYEQYF

j_gene: TRBJ1-4
v_gene: TRBV30
d_gene: -
abundance: -
CDR3nt: TGTGCCTGGAGTGTGGGCGCCCAGGGTAATGAAAAACTGTTTTTT
CDR3aa: CAWSVGAQGNEKLFF

j_gene: TRBJ2-1
v_gene: TRBV11-2
d_gene: TRBD2
abundance: -
CDR3nt: TGTGCCAGCAGATTTCCCGGACTAGCGGGGTACAATGAGCAGTTCTTC
CDR3aa: CASRFPGLAGYNEQFF

j_gene: TRBJ1-1
v_gene: TRBV7-9
d_gene: -
abundance: once
CDR3nt: TGTGCCAGCAGCTTAATCGGGGACACTGAAGCTTTCTTT
CDR3aa: CASSLIGDTEAFF

j_gene: TRBJ2-3
v_gene: TRBV4-2
d_gene: TRBD2
abundance: few
CDR3nt: TGTGCCAGCAGCTCGCGGACTAGTTCAGATACGCAGTATTTT
CDR3aa: CASSSRTSSDTQYF

j_gene: TRBJ1-1
v_gene: TRBV5-1
d_gene: -
abundance: -
CDR3nt: TGCGCCAGCAGCTTGAGCGGGGGTGAAAAAGCTTTCTTT
CDR3aa: CASSLSGGEKAFF

j_gene: TRBJ1-4
v_gene: TRBV18
d_gene: -
abundance: -
CDR3nt: TGTGCCAGCTCACCAGGCAGAAATGAAAAACTGTTTTTT
CDR3aa: CASSPGRNEKLFF

j_gene: TRBJ1-5
v_gene: TRBV6-1
d_gene: TRBD1
abundance: -
CDR3nt: TGTGCCAGCAGTGACCTTACAGGGGGTAGCAATCAGCCCCAGCATTTT
CDR3aa: CASSDLTGGSNQPQHF

j_gene: TRBJ1-2
v_gene: TRBV2
d_gene: TRBD1
abundance: -
CDR3nt: TGTGCCAGCGGGGGCCCGGGACAGCCCGGGAGTGGCTACACCTTC
CDR3aa: CASGGPGQPGSGYTF

j_gene: TRBJ1-5
v_gene: TRBV6-6
d_gene: -
abundance: -
CDR3nt: TGTGCCAGCAAGATCCGGGACACTCTTAGCAATCAGCCCCAGCATTTT
CDR3aa: CASKIRDTLSNQPQHF

j_gene: TRBJ2-3
v_gene: TRBV7-9
d_gene: -
abundance: -
CDR3nt: TGTGCCAGCAGCCACGACTGGGATACGCAGTATTTT
CDR3aa: CASSHDWDTQYF

j_gene: TRBJ2-5
v_gene: TRBV5-1
d_gene: -
abundance: -
CDR3nt: TGCGCCAGCAGCTTGGTGCTGGGGACGGGTGAGACCCAGTACTTC
CDR3aa: CASSLVLGTGETQYF

j_gene: TRBJ2-1
v_gene: TRBV7-3
d_gene: -
abundance: -
CDR3nt: TGTGCCAGCAGCTCTAATGGCGGAAAAATCTACAATGAGCAGTTCTTC
CDR3aa: CASSSNGGKIYNEQFF

j_gene: TRBJ2-3
v_gene: TRBV19
d_gene: TRBD1
abundance: once
CDR3nt: TGTGCCAGTAAGCGGACAGGGGCAGGAGATACGCAGTATTTT
CDR3aa: CASKRTGAGDTQYF

j_gene: TRBJ2-7
v_gene: TRBV15
d_gene: -
abundance: -
CDR3nt: TGTGCCACCAGCAGAGTGGGCGGAACAGCCCGATACTACGAGCAGTACTTC
CDR3aa: CATSRVGGTARYYEQYF

j_gene: TRBJ2-7
v_gene: TRBV27
d_gene: TRBD1
abundance: -
CDR3nt: TGTGCCAGCAGTCGACAGGGTTCGGCCTACGAGCAGTACTTC
CDR3aa: CASSRQGSAYEQYF

j_gene: TRBJ1-5
v_gene: TRBV19
d_gene: TRBD1
abundance: -
CDR3nt: TGTGCCAGTAGTGGGACAGGCGGGGATCAGCCCCAGCATTTT
CDR3aa: CASSGTGGDQPQHF

j_gene: TRBJ2-7
v_gene: TRBV10-3
d_gene: TRBD1
abundance: -
CDR3nt: TGTGCCAGCAGAGATCCAGGGACAGGGGACTACGAGCAGTACTTC
CDR3aa: CASRDPGTGDYEQYF

j_gene: TRBJ2-7
v_gene: TRBV4-3
d_gene: -
abundance: -
CDR3nt: TGCGCCAGCAGCCCAGGACTGGTATACGAGCAGTACTTC
CDR3aa: CASSPGLVYEQYF

j_gene: TRBJ2-2
v_gene: TRBV5-1
d_gene: -
abundance: once
CDR3nt: TGCGCCAGCAAGGAGGCGGCCGACCTCACCGGGGAGCTGTTTTTT
CDR3aa: CASKEAADLTGELFF

j_gene: TRBJ2-5
v_gene: TRBV28
d_gene: -
abundance: -
CDR3nt: TGTGCCAGCAGTCCACGGGAGACCCAGTACTTC
CDR3aa: CASSPRETQYF

j_gene: TRBJ1-2
v_gene: TRBV14
d_gene: -
abundance: -
CDR3nt: TGTGCCAGCAGCCCAACAAGTAACTATGGCTACACCTTC
CDR3aa: CASSPTSNYGYTF

j_gene: TRBJ1-1
v_gene: TRBV2
d_gene: -
abundance: medium-sized
CDR3nt: TGTGCCAGCAGCGAGGGGCGGGGCAGCCAACCCACTGAAGCTTTCTTT
CDR3aa: CASSEGRGSQPTEAFF

j_gene: TRBJ2-7
v_gene: TRBV28
d_gene: TRBD2
abundance: -
CDR3nt: TGTGCCAGCACTCCACTCGCGGGAGCTCCCTACGAGCAGTACTTC
CDR3aa: CASTPLAGAPYEQYF

j_gene: TRBJ2-7
v_gene: TRBV28
d_gene: -
abundance: -
CDR3nt: TGTGCCAGCAGTTTACAAGCGGAAACCTACGAGCAGTACTTC
CDR3aa: CASSLQAETYEQYF

j_gene: TRBJ2-1
v_gene: TRBV7-6
d_gene: TRBD2
abundance: -
CDR3nt: TGTGCCAGCAGCTTTCTTCCCCCTAGCGGAGGATACAATGAGCAGTTCTTC
CDR3aa: CASSFLPPSGGYNEQFF

j_gene: TRBJ1-2
v_gene: TRBV27
d_gene: TRBD1
abundance: -
CDR3nt: TGTGCCAGCAGTTGGGGGGACAGCTCCCTGGGTGGCTACACCTTC
CDR3aa: CASSWGDSSLGGYTF

j_gene: TRBJ2-1
v_gene: TRBV7-2
d_gene: TRBD1
abundance: once
CDR3nt: TGTGCCAGCAGCTCCTCGGGACAGACCTACAATGAGCAGTTCTTC
CDR3aa: CASSSSGQTYNEQFF

j_gene: TRBJ2-3
v_gene: TRBV21-1
d_gene: -
abundance: -
CDR3nt: TGTGCCAGCAGCCTGATGGACAGCCACACAGATACGCAGTATTTT
CDR3aa: CASSLMDSHTDTQYF

j_gene: TRBJ2-7
v_gene: TRBV7-2
d_gene: TRBD1
abundance: -
CDR3nt: TGTGCCAGCAGCACCCGGACAGGGGGCTACGAGCAGTACTTC
CDR3aa: CASSTRTGGYEQYF

j_gene: TRBJ2-7
v_gene: TRBV5-1
d_gene: TRBD1
abundance: few
CDR3nt: TGCGCCAGCAGCGACAGACAGGGTTACGAGCAGTACTTC
CDR3aa: CASSDRQGYEQYF